These 26 T cell receptor beta chains share one sample of origin, sequenced in a study of blood T cell repertoires in COVID-19. Libraries were prepared by immunoSEQ multiplex PCR; TCRdb keeps only in-frame clonotypes and omits some of them. Of approximately 150,000 clones detected, 80% to 90% appear once; the ten largest clones hold 1.7%. Sequenced sample: peripheral blood. These receptors all stem from a woman between 45 and 60 years old with acute or convalescent COVID-19.

This clone was detected a few times. The V and J genes are TRBV5-1 and TRBJ2-3; weak D call: TRBD1 (5 bases). V lost 2 bases, J lost 3 bases, and 19 bases lay in between. The CDR3 is 17 residues long. CDR1 is SGHRS, CDR2 YFSETQ, per germline. Here the CDR3 DNA reads TGCGCCAGCAGCTTCTCGGGCCAGCTTCGGACAACAGATACGCAGTATTTT. Its protein is CASSFSGQLRTTDTQYF.

The genes are TRBV2 and TRBJ1-5, with 8 positions matching TRBD1. Germline V lookup: CDR1 SNHLY, CDR2 FYNNEI. The CDR3 spans 15 residues. With 7 bases clipped from V and 0 bases from J, the junction kept 5 bases outside the gene matches. CDR3 region: CASNQGQVSNQPQHF. CDR3 nucleotides: TGTGCCAGCAACCAGGGACAGGTTAGCAATCAGCCCCAGCATTTT.

This chain uses TRBV28 with TRBJ2-3; D may be TRBD2 (7 bases). The CDR3 sequence is 15 residues long. The germline V gene has CDR1 MDHEN and CDR2 SYDVKM. The V gene lost 5 bases and the J gene lost 8 bases, with 20 bases spanning the gap. CDR3 DNA sequence: TGTGCCAGCAGTCCGCGGGGGCCCCATGTGGGTACGCAGTATTTT. Translation: CASSPRGPHVGTQYF.

The chain has TRBV5-6 and TRBJ2-1; the match to TRBD2 covers 11 bases. In germline, CDR1 is SGHDT, CDR2 YYEEEE. The CDR3 is 15 amino acids. The junction had 2 bases not matched to a gene; V was cut back by 4 bases and J by 2 bases. CDR3 DNA: TGTGCCAGCAGCGCACTAGCGGGAGCCTACAATGAGCAGTTCTTC. Translation: CASSALAGAYNEQFF.

The chain links TRBV7-9 to TRBJ1-1; D may be TRBD1 (6 bases). Germline values: CDR1 SEHNR, CDR2 FQNEAQ (reference sequence). This CDR3 has 16 amino acids. Trimming stripped 5 bases from V and 3 bases from J, with 19 bases between. The CDR3 DNA sequence: TGTGCCAGCAGCCCGCCTCCTTTAACAGGGCACACTGAAGCTTTCTTT. The encoded protein is CASSPPPLTGHTEAFF. The variable domain in full, completed from reference TRBV7-9 and TRBJ1-1, reads DTGVSQNPRHKITKRGQNVTFRCDPISEHNRLYWYRQTLGQGPEFLTYFQNEAQLEKSRLLSDRFSAERPKGSFSTLEIQRTEQGDSAMYLCASSPPPLTGHTEAFFGQGTRLTVV.

This clone was seen once. The chain uses TRBV6-5 and TRBJ2-1; 11 positions match TRBD2. This CDR3 comprises 15 residues. V was clipped by 5 bases and J by 4 bases; unmatched bases: 4. CDR1 is MNHEY and CDR2 is SVGAGI in the germline V gene. Written as DNA, the CDR3 is TGTGCCAGCAGTACTAGCGGGGGACCATACAATGAGCAGTTCTTC. Translating it yields CASSTSGGPYNEQFF.

The chain's CDR3 is CASSYSSLGQYYEQYF. The CDR3 DNA sequence: TGTGCCAGCAGTTACTCGAGTCTGGGACAGTACTACGAGCAGTACTTC. The chain combines TRBV6-5 with TRBJ2-7; 7 bases match TRBD1. This CDR3 is built from 16 residues. The V gene end was trimmed by 0 bases and the J gene end by 3 bases; junction bases not matched to a gene: 8. Germline V lookup: CDR1 MNHEY, CDR2 SVGAGI.

V gene TRBV6-4 combines with J gene TRBJ2-1; the match to TRBD2 covers 7 bases. The CDR3 runs 15 residues. Germline CDR1 and CDR2: MRHNA and SNTAGT. Trimming at V came to 6 bases and at J to 2 bases, leaving 7 bases not matched to a gene. DNA of the CDR3: TGTGCCAGCAGCGCGCGGGAGCGCCCCTACAATGAGCAGTTCTTC. It translates to CASSARERPYNEQFF.

This rearrangement joins TRBV2 to TRBJ1-1, with 9 nucleotides matching TRBD1. The ends lost 3 bases at V and 1 base at J; junction bases unmatched: 6. The germline V gene has CDR1 SNHLY and CDR2 FYNNEI. This CDR3 has 16 residues. The CDR3 DNA follows: TGTGCCAGCAGTGAGAGGGAACAGGGGGCGAACACTGAAGCTTTCTTT. Protein product: CASSEREQGANTEAFF.

This clone was found a few times. Other DNA sequences of this sample code for an identical CDR3. V usage is TRBV7-2 and J usage is TRBJ2-5, with 7 bases identical to TRBD2. Trimming at V came to 0 bases and at J to 1 base, leaving 2 bases not matched to a gene. The CDR3 has 15 residues. CDR1 is SGHTA and CDR2 is FQGNSA in the germline V gene. This chain's CDR3 is CASSLARGSQETQYF. For the CDR3, the DNA is TGTGCCAGCAGCTTAGCGCGGGGGAGCCAAGAGACCCAGTACTTC.

This chain uses TRBV4-2 with TRBJ2-4, with 12 bases matching TRBD1. The germline CDR1 and CDR2 sequences are LGHNA and YNFKEQ. CDR3 length: 17 amino acids. The V gene end was trimmed by 4 bases and the J gene end by 6 bases; junction bases not matched to a gene: 10. In DNA form, the CDR3 reads TGTGCCAGCAGCCCAACCGGGACAGGGGGCTGGGCAAACATTCAGTACTTC. Protein sequence: CASSPTGTGGWANIQYF.

The rearrangement uses TRBV5-1 and TRBJ1-6, with TRBD1 as a possible D gene (5 bases). This CDR3 region has 14 residues. Trimming took off 4 bases at V and 10 bases at J, with 15 bases between the two ends. Germline CDR1 SGHRS, CDR2 YFSETQ. The CDR3 DNA reads TGCGCCAGCAGCCTGGGAGGGACTTTATCACCCCTCCACTTT. It translates to CASSLGGTLSPLHF.

This chain links TRBV24-1 with TRBJ2-3; 13 nucleotides line up with TRBD2. V lost 4 bases and J lost 2; bases outside the gene matches: 5. The CDR3 runs to 17 residues. Germline lookup yields CDR1 KGHDR and CDR2 SFDVKD. The CDR3 sequence: CATSEMGLAGFTDTQYF. CDR3 DNA: TGTGCCACCAGTGAAATGGGACTAGCGGGGTTCACAGATACGCAGTATTTT.

The genes are TRBV18 and TRBJ2-7; no clear D. The germline gives CDR1 KGHSH, CDR2 LQKENI. Trimming shortened V by 3 bases and J by 7 bases, and 13 bases separated the two germline ends. The CDR3 covers 13 residues. This chain's CDR3 is CASSPGGGNEQYF. In nucleotides, the CDR3 is TGTGCCAGCTCACCGGGTGGCGGCAATGAGCAGTACTTC.

The V gene is TRBV10-3, the J gene TRBJ1-1, with D unclear. The ends were cut back, 7 bases at V and 1 base at J, with 10 bases in the middle. Germline V CDR1 and CDR2: ENHRY, SYGVKD. The CDR3 consists of 13 residues. CDR3 sequence (DNA): TGTGCCATCAACGGACTGGAGAACACTGAAGCTTTCTTT. It is translated as CAINGLENTEAFF.

This clone occurred a few times. The V gene is TRBV3-1 (or the pseudogene TRBV3-2), the J gene TRBJ1-5; D unresolved. V lost 4 bases to trimming and J lost 3 bases, with 10 bases between them. Germline values: CDR1 LGHDT, CDR2 YNNKEL (reference sequence). The CDR3 loop spans 14 amino acids. CDR3: CASSLGSLNQPQHF. CDR3 nucleotide sequence: TGTGCCAGCAGCCTCGGGTCTCTCAATCAGCCCCAGCATTTT.

This sequence joins TRBV5-6 and TRBJ1-2, with D hard to call. The germline CDR1 and CDR2 sequences are SGHDT and YYEEEE. V lost 4 bases and J 6 bases, leaving 10 bases between the germline ends. This CDR3 has 12 residues. The CDR3 region has the DNA TGTGCCAGCAGCGGCGGGATTCATGGCTACACCTTC. It translates to CASSGGIHGYTF. The full variable domain, in which reference TRBV5-6 and TRBJ1-2 provide the parts outside the CDR3, is DAGVTQSPTHLIKTRGQQVTLRCSPKSGHDTVSWYQQALGQGPQFIFQYYEEEERQRGNFPDRFSGHQFPNYSSELNVNALLLGDSALYLCASSGGIHGYTFGSGTRLTVV.

This clone was seen just once. This chain uses TRBV23-1 with TRBJ2-7; D gene uncertain. TRBV23-1 is placed among ORFs of uncertain function. This CDR3 spans 15 amino acids. The V end lost 4 bases, the J end lost 0 bases, and 13 bases lay between the germline ends. The CDR3, as DNA: TGCGCCAGCAGTCCCAATTTGTGTGTCTCCTACGAGCAGTACTTC. It encodes CASSPNLCVSYEQYF.

The chain couples TRBV19 to TRBJ1-6; no firm D call. V gave up 10 bases and J gave up 0 bases, with 16 bases separating them. In germline, CDR1 is LNHDA, CDR2 SQIVND (reference sequence). The CDR3 sequence is 16 residues long. The CDR3 protein is CATLSDGSSYNSPLHF. In DNA, the CDR3 is TGTGCCACCCTCTCAGACGGGAGCTCCTATAATTCACCCCTCCACTTT. Full variable domain (missing parts from reference TRBV19 and TRBJ1-6): DGGITQSPKYLFRKEGQNVTLSCEQNLNHDAMYWYRQDPGQGLRLIYYSQIVNDFQKGDIAEGYSVSREKKESFPLTVTSAQKNPTAFYLCATLSDGSSYNSPLHFGNGTRLTVT.

The chain employs TRBV7-9 and TRBJ1-3, with a possible D match to TRBD1 (5 bases). Germline V lookup: CDR1 SEHNR, CDR2 FQNEAQ (reference sequence). The CDR3 length is 14 residues. Trimming took 5 bases from V and 1 from J, leaving 9 bases between them. DNA for the CDR3: TGTGCCAGCAGCCGAGGGACTTCTGGAAACACCATATATTTT. Encoded protein: CASSRGTSGNTIYF.

The V and J genes are TRBV20-1 and TRBJ1-2; possible D gene TRBD1, 6 bases. Germline V CDR1 and CDR2: DFQATT, SNEGSKA (reference sequence). This CDR3 spans 11 amino acids. V shed 6 bases and J shed 5 bases, with 10 bases lying between them. The CDR3, as DNA: TGCAGTGCGGGGGCCCGATATGGCTACACCTTC. This translates into CSAGARYGYTF.

V is TRBV12-3 or TRBV12-4 and J is TRBJ1-5; D may be TRBD1 (5 bases). The ends were cut back, 4 bases at V and 5 bases at J, with 9 bases in the middle. The CDR3 is 13 residues long. CDR3 nucleotide sequence: TGTGCCAGCAGTTGGGGCAGTTATCAGCCCCAGCATTTT. This sequence encodes CASSWGSYQPQHF.

CDR3 sequence (DNA): TGTGCCTGGAGTGTAGGGCTAGCGGGGAACACAGATACGCAGTATTTT. It encodes CAWSVGLAGNTDTQYF. V is TRBV30 and J is TRBJ2-3; 9 bases map to TRBD2. Germline V lookup: CDR1 GTSNPN, CDR2 SVGIG (reference sequence). CDR3 size: 16 residues. Germline trimming cut 0 bases from V and 2 bases from J; bases unmatched to any gene: 6.

This chain links TRBV23-1 with TRBJ1-4; perhaps TRBD1 as D (6 bases). TRBV23-1 is noted as an ORF with a role that remains uncertain. Trimming cost V 3 bases and J 1 base, with 18 bases left between them. The CDR3 loop spans 18 amino acids. CDR3 amino acids: CASSHEGQGRLTNEKLFF. CDR3 nucleotide sequence: TGCGCCAGCAGTCACGAGGGGCAGGGGAGATTAACTAATGAAAAACTGTTTTTT.

The chain links TRBV19 to TRBJ1-1; D remains unclear. This CDR3 has 13 residues. The V end was cut by 5 bases, the J end by 4 bases, with 11 bases between. Germline V lookup: CDR1 LNHDA, CDR2 SQIVND (reference sequence). The CDR3 region is CASSSGIRTEAFF. Here the CDR3 DNA reads TGTGCCAGTAGTTCCGGGATTCGCACTGAAGCTTTCTTT.

This clone was recorded only once. The rearrangement links TRBV25-1 to TRBJ1-6; the D gene is possibly TRBD1 (6 bases). Germline CDR1 reads MGHDK; CDR2 reads SYGVNS. CDR3 size: 15 residues. Trimming left V 5 bases short and J 10 bases short, with 18 bases between. In DNA, the CDR3 is TGTGCCAGCAGTCCGACAGGCTTCCTTGGGTCACCCCTCCACTTT. This translates into CASSPTGFLGSPLHF.